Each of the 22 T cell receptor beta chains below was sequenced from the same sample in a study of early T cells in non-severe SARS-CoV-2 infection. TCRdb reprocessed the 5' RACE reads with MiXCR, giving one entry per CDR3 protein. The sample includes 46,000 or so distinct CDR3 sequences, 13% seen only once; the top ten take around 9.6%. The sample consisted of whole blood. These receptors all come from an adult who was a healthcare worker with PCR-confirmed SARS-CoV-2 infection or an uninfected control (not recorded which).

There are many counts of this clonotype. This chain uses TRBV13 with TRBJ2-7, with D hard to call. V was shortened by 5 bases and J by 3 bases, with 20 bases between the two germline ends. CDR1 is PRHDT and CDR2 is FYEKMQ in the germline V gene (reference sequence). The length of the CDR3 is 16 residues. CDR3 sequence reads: CASSPRSAILYYEQYF. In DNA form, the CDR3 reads TGTGCCAGCAGCCCGAGGAGCGCTATCCTCTACTACGAGCAGTACTTC. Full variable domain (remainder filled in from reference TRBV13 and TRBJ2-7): AAGVIQSPRHLIKEKRETATLKCYPIPRHDTVYWYQQGPGQDPQFLISFYEKMQSDKGSIPDRFSAQQFSDYHSELNMSSLELGDSALYFCASSPRSAILYYEQYFGPGTRLTVT.

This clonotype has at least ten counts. This CDR3 reads CSASPGLGYGYTF. The CDR3, as DNA: TGCAGTGCTAGTCCAGGGCTTGGCTATGGCTACACCTTC. The gene calls are TRBV20-1 and TRBJ1-2, with a weak D call TRBD1 (5 bases). CDR1 and CDR2 (germline): DFQATT, SNEGSKA (reference sequence). The length of the CDR3 is 13 residues. Between the trimmed V and J ends, which lost 3 bases and 4 bases, there was a span of 12 bases.

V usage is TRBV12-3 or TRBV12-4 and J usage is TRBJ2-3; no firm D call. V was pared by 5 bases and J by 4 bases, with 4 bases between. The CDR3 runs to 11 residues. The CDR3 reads CASSGPDTQYF. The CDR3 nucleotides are TGTGCCAGCAGTGGCCCAGATACGCAGTATTTT.

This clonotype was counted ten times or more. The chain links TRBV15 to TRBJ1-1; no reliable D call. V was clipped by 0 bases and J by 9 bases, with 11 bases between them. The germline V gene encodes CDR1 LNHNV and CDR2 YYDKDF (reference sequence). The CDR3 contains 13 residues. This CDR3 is CATSRDSTGKAFF. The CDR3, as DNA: TGTGCCACCAGCAGAGATTCGACGGGGAAAGCTTTCTTT.

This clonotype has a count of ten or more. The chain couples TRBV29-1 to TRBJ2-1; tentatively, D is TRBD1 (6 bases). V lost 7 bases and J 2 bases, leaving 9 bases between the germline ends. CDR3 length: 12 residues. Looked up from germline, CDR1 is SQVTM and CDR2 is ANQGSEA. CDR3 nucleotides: TGCAGCGGGACAGAAACCTACAATGAGCAGTTCTTC. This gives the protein CSGTETYNEQFF.

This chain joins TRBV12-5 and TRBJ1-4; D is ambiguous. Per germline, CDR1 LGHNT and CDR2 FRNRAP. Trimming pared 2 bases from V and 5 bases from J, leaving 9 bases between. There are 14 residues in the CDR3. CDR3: CASGLTGMNEKLFF. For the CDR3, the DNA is TGTGCTAGTGGTTTGACGGGGATGAATGAAAAACTGTTTTTT.

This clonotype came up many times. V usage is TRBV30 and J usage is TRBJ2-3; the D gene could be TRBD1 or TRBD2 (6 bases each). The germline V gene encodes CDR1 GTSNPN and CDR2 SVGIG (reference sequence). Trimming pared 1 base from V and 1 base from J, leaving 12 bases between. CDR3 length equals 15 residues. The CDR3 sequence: CAWSEGGLGTDTQYF. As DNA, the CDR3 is TGTGCCTGGAGTGAAGGGGGACTCGGCACAGATACGCAGTATTTT.

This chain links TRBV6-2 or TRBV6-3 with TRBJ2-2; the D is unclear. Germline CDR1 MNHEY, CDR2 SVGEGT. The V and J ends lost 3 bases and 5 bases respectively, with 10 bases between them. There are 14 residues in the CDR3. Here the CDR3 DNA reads TGTGCCAGCAGTTATCTCCGGAATACCGGGGAGCTGTTTTTT. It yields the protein CASSYLRNTGELFF.

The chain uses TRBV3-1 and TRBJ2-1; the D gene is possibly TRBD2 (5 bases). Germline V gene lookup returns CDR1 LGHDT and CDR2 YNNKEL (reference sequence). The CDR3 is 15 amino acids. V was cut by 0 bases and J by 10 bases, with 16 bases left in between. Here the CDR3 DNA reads TGTGCCAGCAGCCAAGACAGTAGAGGGATCTGGGAGCAGTTCTTC. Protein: CASSQDSRGIWEQFF.

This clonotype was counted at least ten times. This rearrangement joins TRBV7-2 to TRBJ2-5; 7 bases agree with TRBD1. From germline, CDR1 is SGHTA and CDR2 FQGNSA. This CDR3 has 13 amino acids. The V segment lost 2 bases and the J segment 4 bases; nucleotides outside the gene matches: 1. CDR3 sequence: CASSLSGGETQYF. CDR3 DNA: TGTGCCAGCAGCTTATCAGGGGGAGAGACCCAGTACTTC.

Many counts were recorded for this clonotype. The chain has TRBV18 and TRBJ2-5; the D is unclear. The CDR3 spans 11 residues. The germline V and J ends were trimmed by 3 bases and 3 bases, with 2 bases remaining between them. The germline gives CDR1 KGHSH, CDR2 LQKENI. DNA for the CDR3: TGTGCCAGCTCACCGAAAGAGACCCAGTACTTC. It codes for CASSPKETQYF.

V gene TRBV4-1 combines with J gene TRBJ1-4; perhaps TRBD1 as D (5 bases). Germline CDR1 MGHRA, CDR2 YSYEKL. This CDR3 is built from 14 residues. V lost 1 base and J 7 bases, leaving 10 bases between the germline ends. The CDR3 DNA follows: TGCGCCAGCAGCCAAGTGAGGGACGGTGAAAAACTGTTTTTT. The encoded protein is CASSQVRDGEKLFF.

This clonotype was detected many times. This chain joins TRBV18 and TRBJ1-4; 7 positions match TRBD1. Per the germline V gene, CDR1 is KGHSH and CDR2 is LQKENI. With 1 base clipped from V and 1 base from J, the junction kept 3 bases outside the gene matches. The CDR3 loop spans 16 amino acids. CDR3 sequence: CASSPQRGQTNEKLFF. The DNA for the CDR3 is TGTGCCAGCTCACCACAAAGGGGGCAAACTAATGAAAAACTGTTTTTT.

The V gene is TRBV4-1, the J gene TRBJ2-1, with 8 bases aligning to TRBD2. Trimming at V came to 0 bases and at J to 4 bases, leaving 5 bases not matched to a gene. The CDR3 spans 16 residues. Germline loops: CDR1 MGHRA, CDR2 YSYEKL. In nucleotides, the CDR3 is TGCGCCAGCAGCCAAGATATCCAGCGGGGGTACAATGAGCAGTTCTTC. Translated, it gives CASSQDIQRGYNEQFF.

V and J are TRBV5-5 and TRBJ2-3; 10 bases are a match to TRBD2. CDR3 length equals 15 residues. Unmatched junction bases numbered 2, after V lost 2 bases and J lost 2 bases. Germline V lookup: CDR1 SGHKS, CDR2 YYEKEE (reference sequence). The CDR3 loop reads CASSLLAGSTDTQYF. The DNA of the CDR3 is TGTGCCAGCAGCTTACTAGCGGGATCCACAGATACGCAGTATTTT.

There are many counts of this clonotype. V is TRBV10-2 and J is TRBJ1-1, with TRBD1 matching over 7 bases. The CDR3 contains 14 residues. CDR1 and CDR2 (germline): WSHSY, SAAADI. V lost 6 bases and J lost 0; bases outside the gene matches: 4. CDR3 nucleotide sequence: TGCGCCAGCAGAAATGACAGGGTGAACACTGAAGCTTTCTTT. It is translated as CASRNDRVNTEAFF.

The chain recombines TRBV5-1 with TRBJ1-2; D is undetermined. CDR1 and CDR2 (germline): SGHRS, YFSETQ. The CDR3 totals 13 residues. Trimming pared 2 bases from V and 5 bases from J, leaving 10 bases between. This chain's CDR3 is CASSFSELYGYTF. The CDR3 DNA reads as TGCGCCAGCAGCTTCTCTGAGCTTTATGGCTACACCTTC.

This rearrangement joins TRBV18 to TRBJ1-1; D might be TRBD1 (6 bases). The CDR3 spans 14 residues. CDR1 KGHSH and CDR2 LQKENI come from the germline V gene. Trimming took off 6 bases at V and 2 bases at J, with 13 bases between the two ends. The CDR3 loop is CASSTQGDNTEAFF. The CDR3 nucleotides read TGTGCCAGCTCTACACAGGGCGATAACACTGAAGCTTTCTTT.

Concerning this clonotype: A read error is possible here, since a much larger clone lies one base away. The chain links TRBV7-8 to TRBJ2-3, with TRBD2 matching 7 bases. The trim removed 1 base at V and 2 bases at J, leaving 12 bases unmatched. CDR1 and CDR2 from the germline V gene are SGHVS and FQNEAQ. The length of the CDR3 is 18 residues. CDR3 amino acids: CASSLGLSRGENTDTQYF. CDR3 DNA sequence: TGTGCCAGCAGCTTAGGACTGAGCCGGGGGGAGAACACAGATACGCAGTATTTT.

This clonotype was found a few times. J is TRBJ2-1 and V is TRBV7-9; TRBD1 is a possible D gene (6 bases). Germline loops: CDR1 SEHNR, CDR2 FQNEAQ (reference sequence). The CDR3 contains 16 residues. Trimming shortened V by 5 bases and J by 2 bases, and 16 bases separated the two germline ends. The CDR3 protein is CASSPPTGFPYNEQFF. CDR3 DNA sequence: TGTGCCAGCAGCCCCCCAACAGGGTTCCCCTACAATGAGCAGTTCTTC.

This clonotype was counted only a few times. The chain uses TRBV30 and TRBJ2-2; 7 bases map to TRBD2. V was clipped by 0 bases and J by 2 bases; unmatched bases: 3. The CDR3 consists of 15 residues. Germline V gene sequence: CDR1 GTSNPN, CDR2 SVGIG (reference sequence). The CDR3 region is CAWSVRTSNTGELFF. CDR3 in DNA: TGTGCCTGGAGTGTAAGGACTAGTAACACCGGGGAGCTGTTTTTT.

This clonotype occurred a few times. CDR3 nucleotide sequence: TGTGCCAGCAGTCACCACAGTGAGCAGTTCTTC. Protein: CASSHHSEQFF. The J gene is TRBJ2-1, the V gene TRBV6-2 or TRBV6-3; no firm D call. Trimming shortened V by 5 bases and J by 9 bases, and 8 bases separated the two germline ends. Germline V gene sequence: CDR1 MNHEY, CDR2 SVGEGT. This CDR3 spans 11 amino acids.